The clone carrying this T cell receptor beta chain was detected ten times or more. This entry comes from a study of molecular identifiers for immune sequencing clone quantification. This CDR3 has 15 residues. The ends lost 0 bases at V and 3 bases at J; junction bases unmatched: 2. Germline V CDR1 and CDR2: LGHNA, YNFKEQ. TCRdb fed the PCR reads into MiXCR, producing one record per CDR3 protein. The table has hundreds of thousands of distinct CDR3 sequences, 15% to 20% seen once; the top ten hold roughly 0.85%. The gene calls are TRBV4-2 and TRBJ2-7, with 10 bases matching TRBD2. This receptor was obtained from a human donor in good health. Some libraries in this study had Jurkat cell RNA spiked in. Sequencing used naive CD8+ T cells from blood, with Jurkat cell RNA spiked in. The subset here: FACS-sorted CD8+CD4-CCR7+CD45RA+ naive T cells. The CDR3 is CASSQELAGVYEQYF. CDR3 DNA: TGTGCCAGCAGCCAAGAGCTAGCGGGAGTCTACGAGCAGTACTTC.